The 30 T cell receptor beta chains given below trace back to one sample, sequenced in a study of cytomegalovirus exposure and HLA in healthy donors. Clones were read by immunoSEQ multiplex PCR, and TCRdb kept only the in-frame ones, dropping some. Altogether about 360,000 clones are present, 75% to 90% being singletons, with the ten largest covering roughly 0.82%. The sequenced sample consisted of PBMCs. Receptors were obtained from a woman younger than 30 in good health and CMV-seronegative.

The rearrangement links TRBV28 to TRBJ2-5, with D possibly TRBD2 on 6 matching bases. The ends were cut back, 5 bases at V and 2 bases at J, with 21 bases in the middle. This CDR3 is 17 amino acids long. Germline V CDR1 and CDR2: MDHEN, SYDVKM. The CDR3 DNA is TGTGCCAGCAGTCTGAGGACACGTTATGGACTACAAGAGACCCAGTACTTC. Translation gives CASSLRTRYGLQETQYF.

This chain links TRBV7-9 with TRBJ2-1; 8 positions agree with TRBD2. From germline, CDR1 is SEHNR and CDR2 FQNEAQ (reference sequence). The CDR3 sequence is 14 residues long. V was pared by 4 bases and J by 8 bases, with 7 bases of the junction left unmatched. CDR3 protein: CASSSGLVPHEQFF. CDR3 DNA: TGTGCCAGCAGCTCGGGACTAGTTCCCCATGAGCAGTTCTTC.

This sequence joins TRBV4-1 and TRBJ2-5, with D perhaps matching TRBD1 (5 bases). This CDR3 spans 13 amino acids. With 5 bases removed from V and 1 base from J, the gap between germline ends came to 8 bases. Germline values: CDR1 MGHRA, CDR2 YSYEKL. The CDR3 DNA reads TGCGCCAGCAGCTCGACAGTCCAAGAGACCCAGTACTTC. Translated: CASSSTVQETQYF.

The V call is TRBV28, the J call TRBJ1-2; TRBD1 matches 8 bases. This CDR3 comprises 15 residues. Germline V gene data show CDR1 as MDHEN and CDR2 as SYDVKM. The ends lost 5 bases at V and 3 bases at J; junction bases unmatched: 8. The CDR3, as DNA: TGTGCCAGCAGTGCTCAGGGGGCTCCTTACTATGGCTACACCTTC. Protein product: CASSAQGAPYYGYTF.

This CDR3 is CASSFIGDTYEQYF. The CDR3 bases are TGTGCCAGCAGCTTCATTGGGGACACCTACGAGCAGTACTTC. This sequence joins TRBV5-4 and TRBJ2-7; D might be TRBD1 (6 bases). Germline-derived CDR1 and CDR2 are SGHNT and YYREEE (reference sequence). Trimming shortened V by 2 bases and J by 2 bases, and 11 bases separated the two germline ends. The CDR3 loop spans 14 amino acids.

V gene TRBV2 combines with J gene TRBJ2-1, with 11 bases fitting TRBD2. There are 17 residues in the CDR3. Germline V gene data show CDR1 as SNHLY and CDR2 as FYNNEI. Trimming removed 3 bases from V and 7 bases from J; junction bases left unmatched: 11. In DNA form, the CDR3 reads TGTGCCAGCAGTGACCTTAGCGGGGGGGCCCCTTCGAATGAGCAGTTCTTC. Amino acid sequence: CASSDLSGGAPSNEQFF.

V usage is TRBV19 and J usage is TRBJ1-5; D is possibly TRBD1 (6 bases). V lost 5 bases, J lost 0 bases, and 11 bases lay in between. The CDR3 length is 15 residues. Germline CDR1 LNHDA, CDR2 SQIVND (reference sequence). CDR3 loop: CASSPGQYSNQPQHF. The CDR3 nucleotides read TGTGCCAGTAGTCCTGGACAGTATAGCAATCAGCCCCAGCATTTT. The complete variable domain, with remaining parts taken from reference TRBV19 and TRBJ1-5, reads DGGITQSPKYLFRKEGQNVTLSCEQNLNHDAMYWYRQDPGQGLRLIYYSQIVNDFQKGDIAEGYSVSREKKESFPLTVTSAQKNPTAFYLCASSPGQYSNQPQHFGDGTRLSIL.

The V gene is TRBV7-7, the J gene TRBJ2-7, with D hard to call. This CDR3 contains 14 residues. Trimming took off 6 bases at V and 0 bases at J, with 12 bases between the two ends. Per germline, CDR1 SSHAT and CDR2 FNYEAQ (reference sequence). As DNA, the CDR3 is TGTGCCAGCAGTCAAACCCCGAGCTCCTACGAGCAGTACTTC. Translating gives CASSQTPSSYEQYF. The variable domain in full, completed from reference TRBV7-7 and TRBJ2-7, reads GAGVSQSPRYKVTKRGQDVTLRCDPISSHATLYWYQQALGQGPEFLTYFNYEAQPDKSGLPSDRFSAERPEGSISTLTIQRTEQRDSAMYRCASSQTPSSYEQYFGPGTRLTVT.

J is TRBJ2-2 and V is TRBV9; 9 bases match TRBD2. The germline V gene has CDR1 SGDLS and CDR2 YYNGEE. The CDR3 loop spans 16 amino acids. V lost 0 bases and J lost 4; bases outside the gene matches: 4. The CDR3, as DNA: TGTGCCAGCAGCGTAGAACCTAGCGGGGCCACCGGGGAGCTGTTTTTT. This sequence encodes CASSVEPSGATGELFF.

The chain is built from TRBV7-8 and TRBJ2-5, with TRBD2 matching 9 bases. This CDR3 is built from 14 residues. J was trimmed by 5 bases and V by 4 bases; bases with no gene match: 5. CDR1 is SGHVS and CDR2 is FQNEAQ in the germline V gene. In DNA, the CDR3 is TGTGCCAGCAGCTCTAGCGGGGCGCCTGAGACCCAGTACTTC. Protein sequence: CASSSSGAPETQYF.

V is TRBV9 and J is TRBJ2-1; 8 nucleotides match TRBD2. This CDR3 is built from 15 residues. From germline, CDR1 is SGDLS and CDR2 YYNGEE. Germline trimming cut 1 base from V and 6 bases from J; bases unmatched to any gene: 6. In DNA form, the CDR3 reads TGTGCCAGCAGCGTAACGGGAGGGCCGGGCAATGAGCAGTTCTTC. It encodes CASSVTGGPGNEQFF. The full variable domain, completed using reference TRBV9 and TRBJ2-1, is DSGVTQTPKHLITATGQRVTLRCSPRSGDLSVYWYQQSLDQGLQFLIQYYNGEERAKGNILERFSAQQFPDLHSELNLSSLELGDSALYFCASSVTGGPGNEQFFGPGTRLTVL.

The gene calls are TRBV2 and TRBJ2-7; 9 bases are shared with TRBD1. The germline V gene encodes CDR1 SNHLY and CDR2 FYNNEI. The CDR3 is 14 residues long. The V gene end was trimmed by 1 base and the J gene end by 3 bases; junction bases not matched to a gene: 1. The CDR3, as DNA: TGTGCCAGCAGTGAAGAGGACAGGGGCTACGAGCAGTACTTC. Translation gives CASSEEDRGYEQYF.

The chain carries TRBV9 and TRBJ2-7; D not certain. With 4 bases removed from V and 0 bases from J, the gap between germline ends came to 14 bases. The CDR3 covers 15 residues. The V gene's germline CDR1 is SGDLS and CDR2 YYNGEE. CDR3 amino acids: CASSPTLVGSYEQYF. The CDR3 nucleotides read TGTGCCAGCAGCCCGACTTTAGTAGGCTCCTACGAGCAGTACTTC.

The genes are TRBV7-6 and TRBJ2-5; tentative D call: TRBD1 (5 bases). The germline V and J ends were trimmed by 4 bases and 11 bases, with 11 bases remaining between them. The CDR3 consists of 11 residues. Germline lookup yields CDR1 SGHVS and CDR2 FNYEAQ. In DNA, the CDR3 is TGTGCCAGCAGCTCGGACAAATCTCAGTACTTC. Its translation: CASSSDKSQYF. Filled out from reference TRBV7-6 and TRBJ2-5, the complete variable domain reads GAGVSQSPRYKVTKRGQDVALRCDPISGHVSLYWYRQALGQGPEFLTYFNYEAQQDKSGLPNDRFSAERPEGSISTLTIQRTEQRDSAMYRCASSSDKSQYFGPGTRLLVL.

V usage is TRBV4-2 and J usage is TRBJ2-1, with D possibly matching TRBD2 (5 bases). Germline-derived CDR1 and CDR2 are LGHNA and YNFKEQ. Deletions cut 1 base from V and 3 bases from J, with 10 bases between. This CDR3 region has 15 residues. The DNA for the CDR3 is TGTGCCAGCAGCCAAGGGAGGCTTAACTACAATGAGCAGTTCTTC. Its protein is CASSQGRLNYNEQFF.

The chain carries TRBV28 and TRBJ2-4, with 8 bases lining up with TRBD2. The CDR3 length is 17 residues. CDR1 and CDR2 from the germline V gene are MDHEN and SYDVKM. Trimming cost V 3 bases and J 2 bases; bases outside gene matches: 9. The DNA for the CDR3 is TGTGCCAGCAGTTTCGGGGGGGATGTGTGGACCAAAAACATTCAGTACTTC. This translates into CASSFGGDVWTKNIQYF.

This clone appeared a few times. In DNA, the CDR3 is TGCGCCAGCAGCCAAGAGCTGGGACTCTCTTCCTACGAGCAGTACTTC. Protein product: CASSQELGLSSYEQYF. The chain is built from TRBV5-1 and TRBJ2-7; tentative D call: TRBD2 (6 bases). The CDR3 extends over 16 amino acids. Per the germline V gene, CDR1 is SGHRS and CDR2 is YFSETQ. Trimming took off 4 bases at V and 1 base at J, with 18 bases between the two ends.

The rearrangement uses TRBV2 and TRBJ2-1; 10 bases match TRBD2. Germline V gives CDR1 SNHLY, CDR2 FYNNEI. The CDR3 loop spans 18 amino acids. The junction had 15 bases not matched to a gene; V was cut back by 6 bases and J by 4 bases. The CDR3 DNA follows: TGTGCCAGCAGGGGCCCCCGGATGAGCGGGGGGGCTTACAATGAGCAGTTCTTC. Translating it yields CASRGPRMSGGAYNEQFF.

The CDR3 nucleotides are TGTGCCAGCAGCTTAGACGGGGCTAATGAAAAACTGTTTTTT. Translating it yields CASSLDGANEKLFF. The chain employs TRBV7-2 and TRBJ1-4; D ambiguous. This CDR3 comprises 14 residues. The V end was cut by 1 base, the J end by 3 bases, with 6 bases between. Germline V gene sequence: CDR1 SGHTA, CDR2 FQGNSA.

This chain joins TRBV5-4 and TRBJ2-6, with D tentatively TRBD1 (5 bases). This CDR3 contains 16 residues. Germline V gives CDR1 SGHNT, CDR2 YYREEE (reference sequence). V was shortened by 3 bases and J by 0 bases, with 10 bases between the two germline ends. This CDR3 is CASSWGEISGANVLTF. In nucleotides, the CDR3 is TGTGCCAGCAGCTGGGGCGAAATCTCTGGGGCCAACGTCCTGACTTTC.

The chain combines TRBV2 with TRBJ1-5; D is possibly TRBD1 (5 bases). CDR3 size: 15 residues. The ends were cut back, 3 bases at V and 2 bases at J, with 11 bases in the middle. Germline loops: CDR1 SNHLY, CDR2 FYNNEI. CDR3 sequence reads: CASSEGGTRNQPQHF. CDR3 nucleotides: TGTGCCAGCAGTGAGGGAGGGACTCGCAATCAGCCCCAGCATTTT.

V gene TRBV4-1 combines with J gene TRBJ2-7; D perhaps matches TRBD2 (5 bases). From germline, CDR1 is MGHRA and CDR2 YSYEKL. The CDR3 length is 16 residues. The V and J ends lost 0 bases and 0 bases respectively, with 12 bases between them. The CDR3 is CASSQETTWSSYEQYF. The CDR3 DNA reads TGCGCCAGCAGCCAAGAGACTACCTGGAGCTCCTACGAGCAGTACTTC.

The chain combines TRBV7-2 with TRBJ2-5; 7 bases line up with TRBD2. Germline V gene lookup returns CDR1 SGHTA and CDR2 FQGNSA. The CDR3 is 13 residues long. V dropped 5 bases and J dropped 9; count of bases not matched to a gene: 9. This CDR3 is CASSEGLGAAQYF. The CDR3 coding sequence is TGTGCCAGCAGCGAAGGACTAGGGGCGGCCCAGTACTTC.

DNA of the CDR3: TGTGCCAGCAGGAGAAGGGCGGGAGGGCCAACTGGGGAGACCCAGTACTTC. It encodes CASRRRAGGPTGETQYF. V and J are TRBV2 and TRBJ2-5, with 9 bases aligning to TRBD2. The CDR3 has 17 amino acids. The junction had 16 bases not matched to a gene; V was cut back by 6 bases and J by 5 bases. Germline CDR1 reads SNHLY; CDR2 reads FYNNEI.

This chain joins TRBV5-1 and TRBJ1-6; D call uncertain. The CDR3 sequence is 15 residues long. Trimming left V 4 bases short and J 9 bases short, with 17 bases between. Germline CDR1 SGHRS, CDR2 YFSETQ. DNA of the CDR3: TGCGCCAGCAGCCCACGCGGAGGTTGGAGTTCACCCCTCCACTTT. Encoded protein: CASSPRGGWSSPLHF.

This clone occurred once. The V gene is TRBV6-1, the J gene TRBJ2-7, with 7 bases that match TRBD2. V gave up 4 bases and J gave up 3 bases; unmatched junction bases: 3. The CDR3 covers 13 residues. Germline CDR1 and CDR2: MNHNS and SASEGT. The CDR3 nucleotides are TGTGCCAGCAGTGTCAGGGAGGGCTACGAGCAGTACTTC. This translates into CASSVREGYEQYF.

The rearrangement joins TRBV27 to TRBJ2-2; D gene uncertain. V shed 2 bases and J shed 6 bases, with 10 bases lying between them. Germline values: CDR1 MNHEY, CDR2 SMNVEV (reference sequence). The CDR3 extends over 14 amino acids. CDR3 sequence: CASSLGPRAGELFF. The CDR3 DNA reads TGTGCCAGCAGTTTAGGCCCCCGGGCCGGGGAGCTGTTTTTT.

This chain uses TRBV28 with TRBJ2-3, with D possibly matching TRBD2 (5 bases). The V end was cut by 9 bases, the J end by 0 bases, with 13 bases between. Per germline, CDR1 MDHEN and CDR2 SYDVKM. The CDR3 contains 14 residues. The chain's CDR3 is CASQRWRSTDTQYF. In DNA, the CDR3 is TGTGCCAGTCAGCGGTGGCGGAGCACAGATACGCAGTATTTT.

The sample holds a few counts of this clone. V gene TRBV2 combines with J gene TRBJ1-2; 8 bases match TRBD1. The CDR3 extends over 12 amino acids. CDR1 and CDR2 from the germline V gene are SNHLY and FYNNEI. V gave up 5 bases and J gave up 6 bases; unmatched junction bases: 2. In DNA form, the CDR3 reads TGTGCCAGCAGTTCAGGGGGCCATGGCTACACCTTC. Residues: CASSSGGHGYTF.

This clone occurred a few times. The CDR3 protein is CASSQVYEQYF. CDR3 DNA: TGTGCCAGCAGTCAGGTGTACGAGCAGTACTTC. V gene TRBV25-1 combines with J gene TRBJ2-7; no reliable D call. V dropped 5 bases and J dropped 4 bases, with 6 bases sitting between them. Germline V lookup: CDR1 MGHDK, CDR2 SYGVNS. The CDR3 runs to 11 residues.